This TCR beta chain was sequenced in a study of graft-versus-host responses after intestinal transplantation. Trimming left V 2 bases short and J 0 bases short, with 8 bases between. CDR1 MNHEY and CDR2 SVGAGI come from the germline V gene. The CDR3 has 15 amino acids. To note about this clone: Its antigen is not identified.

Profiling relied on immunoSEQ multiplex PCR, and the TCRdb table lists in-frame clones only, not all of them. The sample shows more than 95,000 clones, roughly 87% of them seen only once. The sequence was collected from a human donor who received an intestinal transplant. The chain links TRBV6-5 to TRBJ1-5; D unclear. Sequenced material: unstimulated CD4+ T cells sorted from spleen or lymph node cells, taken before intestinal transplant. The CDR3 here is CASSYRGYSNQPQHF. The CDR3 DNA reads as TGTGCCAGCAGTTACCGGGGTTATAGCAATCAGCCCCAGCATTTT.